This record looks at one TCR beta chain sequence and its context. This sample is drawn from a study of blood T cell repertoires in COVID-19. Study at large: Samples came from the United States, Italy and Spain, spanning acute and convalescent COVID-19. PBMCs, B-cell-depleted T cells, or T cells provided the cDNA or gDNA that made up the material.

Generated by immunoSEQ multiplex PCR, the TCRdb table keeps only in-frame clones and is missing some. The table shows 300,000 to 350,000 clones, with around 90% occurring only once. Those enrolled in Seattle joined during active infection and were followed longitudinally afterward. This receptor was identified in a woman under 40 with COVID-19, enrolled during active disease. The sequenced sample consisted of peripheral blood.

CDR3 coding DNA: TGTGCCAGCAGCTCCTACCAAAGCAGCAATCAGCCCCAGCATTTT. Amino acids: CASSSYQSSNQPQHF. The chain recombines TRBV6-5 with TRBJ1-5; D gene ambiguous. Germline loops: CDR1 MNHEY, CDR2 SVGAGI. The CDR3 totals 15 residues. Trimming stripped 6 bases from V and 1 base from J, with 13 bases between.